Below, one T cell receptor (beta chain) is given with its context. Its specificity is unknown. Treatment reported: approximately 10-day PBMC culture with coronavirus spike peptide pools or control peptides (ViraFEST assay). The CDR3 runs to 11 residues. V gave up 2 bases and J gave up 5 bases, with 7 bases separating them. Looked up from germline, CDR1 is GTSNPN and CDR2 is SVGIG (reference sequence). These data come from a study of vaccination and CD4 T cells after COVID-19. Overall study: The authors exposed cells to overlapping spike peptides derived from SARS-CoV-2, HCoV-NL63, HCoV-OC43 and HCoV-229E.

Study results and caveats: The appearance of a median approximately 85% of reactive clones in convalescent patients occurred only post-vaccination. Early timepoints after natural infection were not analyzed in these convalescent patients.

Sequenced with the Oncomine TCR Beta short-read assay was DNA taken from cultured CD4+ T cells. Investigators isolated genomic DNA from cultured CD4+ T cells. Via MiXCR, TCRdb re-called the PCR reads, giving one row per CDR3 protein. The table records 15,000 to 20,000 distinct CDR3 sequences, around 35% of them present only once. The sample consisted of CD4+ T cells from blood, cultured in vitro. This TCR came from a human donor who had recovered from COVID-19. The gene calls are TRBV30 and TRBJ2-7; no reliable D call. The CDR3 region is CAWSLVHEQYF. CDR3 in DNA: TGTGCCTGGAGTTTGGTTCACGAGCAGTACTTC. The whole variable domain, remainder taken from reference TRBV30 and TRBJ2-7, is SQTIHQWPATLVQPVGSPLSLECTVEGTSNPNLYWYRQAAGRGLQLLFYSVGIGQISSEVPQNLSASRPQDRQFILSSKKLLLSDSGFYLCAWSLVHEQYFGPGTRLTVT.